A single sample is the source of the 27 T cell receptor beta chains below, sequenced in a study of shared clonotypes between healthy human individuals. This table comes from immunoSEQ multiplex PCR, and its TCRdb copy is limited to in-frame clones, with some not included. The repertoire holds millions of clones, 85% to 95% seen once, with more than 0.1% in the top ten. Material for sequencing was naive CD4+ T cells sorted from blood. Documented subset: CD45RA+ positively selected. These TCRs come from a man aged 18 to 30 in good health.

The J gene is TRBJ2-7, the V gene TRBV27, with D unclear. The CDR3 is 15 residues long. The V end lost 1 base, the J end lost 3 bases, and 13 bases lay between the germline ends. Germline V gene lookup returns CDR1 MNHEY and CDR2 SMNVEV (reference sequence). As DNA, the CDR3 is TGTGCCAGCAGTTTATATGGTACTTCTAGCTACGAGCAGTACTTC. This translates into CASSLYGTSSYEQYF.

The DNA of the CDR3 is TGTGCCAGCAGCCCCTCAAGGATCCCTAACACTGAAGCTTTCTTT. Translation: CASSPSRIPNTEAFF. This sequence joins TRBV6-5 and TRBJ1-1; D gene ambiguous. Per germline, CDR1 MNHEY and CDR2 SVGAGI. The CDR3 loop spans 15 amino acids. The V and J ends lost 6 bases and 2 bases respectively, with 16 bases between them.

The chain links TRBV18 to TRBJ1-2, with 7 bases lining up with TRBD1. Germline CDR1 is KGHSH and CDR2 is LQKENI. Trimming cost V 2 bases and J 0 bases; bases outside gene matches: 15. The CDR3 runs 19 residues. CDR3 region: CASSPTKGSQGRSNYGYTF. The DNA of the CDR3 is TGTGCCAGCTCACCAACAAAGGGATCACAGGGGAGGTCTAACTATGGCTACACCTTC.

V usage is TRBV29-1 and J usage is TRBJ2-7, with a weak D call TRBD2 (6 bases). This CDR3 comprises 14 residues. V was cut by 4 bases and J by 3 bases, with 16 bases left in between. CDR1 and CDR2 from the germline V gene are SQVTM and ANQGSEA. This chain's CDR3 is CSVVSGGSYYEQYF. In nucleotides, the CDR3 is TGCAGCGTTGTAAGTGGGGGGTCCTACTACGAGCAGTACTTC.

V is TRBV4-1 and J is TRBJ1-2; possibly TRBD1 for D (6 bases). Trimming cost V 0 bases and J 8 bases, with 16 bases left between them. This CDR3 has 15 residues. The germline V gene encodes CDR1 MGHRA and CDR2 YSYEKL. This CDR3 reads CASSQDQWGLGGYTF. In nucleotides, the CDR3 is TGCGCCAGCAGCCAAGATCAATGGGGGCTGGGAGGCTACACCTTC.

This clone showed up just once. The J gene is TRBJ2-2, the V gene TRBV7-3; perhaps D is TRBD1 or TRBD2 (5 bases each). The CDR3 runs to 14 residues. Looked up from germline, CDR1 is SGHTA and CDR2 is FQGTGA. The V gene lost 5 bases and the J gene lost 1 base, with 8 bases spanning the gap. The CDR3 DNA reads as TGTGCCAGCAGCGGGACCGTGAACACCGGGGAGCTGTTTTTT. Protein sequence: CASSGTVNTGELFF.

This rearrangement joins TRBV30 to TRBJ2-2; D is unclear. Trimming stripped 3 bases from V and 0 bases from J, with 11 bases between. The CDR3 contains 15 residues. Germline V lookup: CDR1 GTSNPN, CDR2 SVGIG (reference sequence). The DNA of the CDR3 is TGTGCCTGGAGATCTCGGACCGCGAACACCGGGGAGCTGTTTTTT. Residues: CAWRSRTANTGELFF. The full variable domain, in which reference TRBV30 and TRBJ2-2 provide the parts outside the CDR3, is SQTIHQWPATLVQPVGSPLSLECTVEGTSNPNLYWYRQAAGRGLQLLFYSVGIGQISSEVPQNLSASRPQDRQFILSSKKLLLSDSGFYLCAWRSRTANTGELFFGEGSRLTVL.

The chain combines TRBV5-1 with TRBJ2-1; D uncertain. The V gene's germline CDR1 is SGHRS and CDR2 YFSETQ. The CDR3 runs to 15 residues. V was cut by 0 bases and J by 5 bases, with 12 bases left in between. The DNA of the CDR3 is TGCGCCAGCAGCTTGGCCGTGGCAGCTAACAATGAGCAGTTCTTC. This translates into CASSLAVAANNEQFF.

CDR3 DNA: TGTGCCTGGAGTGTTAGACGAAGAGCTAACTATGGCTACACCTTC. Its translation is CAWSVRRRANYGYTF. The chain recombines TRBV30 with TRBJ1-2; unclear D gene. The V gene's germline CDR1 is GTSNPN and CDR2 SVGIG (reference sequence). CDR3 length equals 15 residues. V was shortened by 0 bases and J by 0 bases, with 11 bases between the two germline ends.

CDR3 sequence: CASSLVGDWGTEAFF. The CDR3 nucleotides are TGTGCCAGCAGCTTAGTCGGGGATTGGGGCACTGAAGCTTTCTTT. The chain uses TRBV7-2 and TRBJ1-1; D remains unclear. Germline V gene sequence: CDR1 SGHTA, CDR2 FQGNSA. Trimming left V 1 base short and J 4 bases short, with 13 bases between. The CDR3 runs 15 residues.

The rearrangement links TRBV30 to TRBJ1-3, with D unresolved. The CDR3 covers 13 residues. Trimming took 1 base from V and 8 from J, leaving 12 bases between them. CDR1 and CDR2 from the germline V gene are GTSNPN and SVGIG (reference sequence). As DNA, the CDR3 is TGTGCCTGGAGTGGGGCTAAAGAATACACCATATATTTT. This sequence encodes CAWSGAKEYTIYF.

The rearrangement uses TRBV4-1 and TRBJ1-1, with TRBD1 matching over 7 bases. CDR1 is MGHRA and CDR2 is YSYEKL in the germline V gene. CDR3 length: 14 amino acids. V dropped 6 bases and J dropped 4; count of bases not matched to a gene: 8. The CDR3 reads CASRPQGYSTEAFF. Written as DNA, the CDR3 is TGCGCCAGCAGACCACAGGGGTATAGCACTGAAGCTTTCTTT.

This chain links TRBV4-3 with TRBJ2-7; maybe TRBD2 (5 bases). Trimming removed 0 bases from V and 4 bases from J, with 16 bases in between. The CDR3 sequence is 16 residues long. The germline V gene has CDR1 LGHNA and CDR2 YSLEER. The CDR3 protein is CASSQEMLAETYEQYF. The CDR3 DNA reads TGCGCCAGCAGCCAAGAAATGCTAGCTGAAACTTACGAGCAGTACTTC.

A remark on this clone: Other DNA sequences of this sample code for an identical CDR3. The gene calls are TRBV7-2 and TRBJ2-3, with D uncertain. Trimming took off 0 bases at V and 2 bases at J, with 6 bases between the two ends. Per germline, CDR1 SGHTA and CDR2 FQGNSA. The CDR3 has 14 amino acids. CDR3 sequence reads: CASSLAQPTDTQYF. For the CDR3, the DNA is TGTGCCAGCAGCTTAGCCCAGCCCACAGATACGCAGTATTTT. The full variable domain, with the rest looked up from reference TRBV7-2 and TRBJ2-3, is GAGVSQSPSNKVTEKGKDVELRCDPISGHTALYWYRQSLGQGLEFLIYFQGNSAPDKSGLPSDRFSAERTGGSVSTLTIQRTQQEDSAVYLCASSLAQPTDTQYFGPGTRLTVL.

The genes are TRBV10-2 and TRBJ1-5; 9 bases match TRBD1. V was pared by 2 bases and J by 7 bases, with 6 bases of the junction left unmatched. CDR1 WSHSY and CDR2 SAAADI come from the germline V gene. The CDR3 length is 15 residues. The CDR3 DNA follows: TGCGCCAGCAGTGAGACAGGGGGCGCGGGGCAGCCCCAGCATTTT. Encoded protein: CASSETGGAGQPQHF.

The rearrangement joins TRBV5-6 to TRBJ1-5; 8 bases match TRBD1. This CDR3 contains 16 residues. The ends lost 4 bases at V and 3 bases at J; junction bases unmatched: 9. Germline lookup yields CDR1 SGHDT and CDR2 YYEEEE. The CDR3 DNA follows: TGTGCCAGCAGCCGCGACAGGGGAACCCTCAATCAGCCCCAGCATTTT. Its protein product is CASSRDRGTLNQPQHF. The complete variable domain, with remaining parts taken from reference TRBV5-6 and TRBJ1-5, reads DAGVTQSPTHLIKTRGQQVTLRCSPKSGHDTVSWYQQALGQGPQFIFQYYEEEERQRGNFPDRFSGHQFPNYSSELNVNALLLGDSALYLCASSRDRGTLNQPQHFGDGTRLSIL.

In this sample, this clone turned up once. The V call is TRBV7-9, the J call TRBJ2-7, with unresolved D. With 1 base removed from V and 4 bases from J, the gap between germline ends came to 20 bases. This CDR3 comprises 17 residues. CDR1 SEHNR and CDR2 FQNEAQ come from the germline V gene (reference sequence). In nucleotides, the CDR3 is TGTGCCAGCAGCTTAGTGTCCACCGGGCTAGGGTCTTACGAGCAGTACTTC. Amino acids: CASSLVSTGLGSYEQYF.

J is TRBJ1-1 and V is TRBV19; 8 nucleotides line up with TRBD1. This CDR3 spans 13 amino acids. Trimming removed 9 bases from V and 0 bases from J; junction bases left unmatched: 3. CDR1 is LNHDA, CDR2 SQIVND, per germline (reference sequence). As DNA, the CDR3 is TGTGCCAGCGACAGGGGCATGAACACTGAAGCTTTCTTT. Its translation is CASDRGMNTEAFF.

This rearrangement joins TRBV7-2 to TRBJ2-7; 7 positions agree with TRBD1. In germline, CDR1 is SGHTA, CDR2 FQGNSA. J gave up 7 bases and V 4 bases, and 10 bases lay outside the gene matches. The CDR3 spans 14 residues. The CDR3 DNA follows: TGTGCCAGCAGCTCAGGACAGGACCCCAGGGAGCAGTACTTC. It yields the protein CASSSGQDPREQYF.

The chain recombines TRBV7-9 with TRBJ1-4; D gene uncertain. CDR3 length equals 15 residues. V lost 5 bases and J 8 bases, leaving 18 bases between the germline ends. The germline CDR1 and CDR2 sequences are SEHNR and FQNEAQ (reference sequence). The CDR3, as DNA: TGTGCCAGCAGCCTGACAACACAGCGGGGAGAAAAACTGTTTTTT. Amino acids: CASSLTTQRGEKLFF.

The CDR3 DNA is TGTGCCAGCAGCCGTACTAGCGGGGGTCATGCCGCAGATACGCAGTATTTT. Translation: CASSRTSGGHAADTQYF. The chain combines TRBV11-2 with TRBJ2-3, with 11 bases that match TRBD2. Germline V lookup: CDR1 SGHAT, CDR2 FQNNGV. Losses at the gene ends were 5 bases for V and 4 bases for J; bases not matched to a gene: 11. The CDR3 extends over 17 amino acids.

V usage is TRBV5-1 and J usage is TRBJ1-5, with D tentatively TRBD1 (6 bases). The CDR3 is 15 amino acids. CDR1 is SGHRS, CDR2 YFSETQ, per germline. Trimming removed 0 bases from V and 7 bases from J, with 14 bases in between. The CDR3 bases are TGCGCCAGCAGCTTGGATACCACAGGGAGCCAGCCCCAGCATTTT. Translated: CASSLDTTGSQPQHF.

This clone was observed a single time. The chain uses TRBV19 and TRBJ2-7, with D possibly matching TRBD1 (5 bases). The germline gives CDR1 LNHDA, CDR2 SQIVND (reference sequence). This CDR3 is 11 amino acids long. Trimming removed 6 bases at V and 6 bases at J, with 9 bases between. CDR3 region: CASRQGFEQYF. The CDR3 DNA is TGTGCCAGTAGGCAGGGTTTCGAGCAGTACTTC.

The genes are TRBV6-1 and TRBJ2-7, with D tentatively TRBD1 (6 bases). The germline CDR1 and CDR2 sequences are MNHNS and SASEGT. V lost 4 bases and J lost 5, with 15 bases in between. The CDR3 contains 14 residues. The CDR3 sequence: CASSGELGADEQYF. The CDR3 DNA reads TGTGCCAGCAGTGGGGAGCTGGGGGCGGACGAGCAGTACTTC.

The V gene is TRBV11-2, the J gene TRBJ2-1; 7 bases match TRBD1. The J segment lost 7 bases and the V segment lost 0 bases, leaving 12 bases of the junction unmatched. The CDR3 consists of 17 residues. Germline values: CDR1 SGHAT, CDR2 FQNNGV. CDR3: CASSLERGGKRWNEQFF. Written as DNA, the CDR3 is TGTGCCAGCAGCTTAGAAAGAGGGGGCAAGAGGTGGAATGAGCAGTTCTTC.

About this clone: This CDR3 is also generated by other DNA sequences in the sample. This rearrangement joins TRBV5-4 to TRBJ1-1; D is uncertain. Germline CDR1 reads SGHNT; CDR2 reads YYREEE (reference sequence). V lost 1 base and J 0 bases, leaving 7 bases between the germline ends. The CDR3 has 14 residues. The CDR3, as DNA: TGTGCCAGCAGCTTGCTGGGTATGAACACTGAAGCTTTCTTT. It translates to CASSLLGMNTEAFF.

The chain combines TRBV30 with TRBJ1-6, with D hard to call. Germline loops: CDR1 GTSNPN, CDR2 SVGIG (reference sequence). This CDR3 contains 14 residues. The V end was cut by 0 bases, the J end by 8 bases, with 11 bases between. The CDR3 is CAWSVIGFDSPLHF. The CDR3 coding sequence is TGTGCCTGGAGTGTTATAGGGTTTGATTCACCCCTCCACTTT.